Listed below are T cell receptor beta chains from one sample, sequenced in a study of T cell repertoires in cytomegalovirus infection. No antigen has been identified for these receptors. TCRdb used MiXCR to reprocess the reads, holding one entry per CDR3 protein. The sample gives about 130,000 distinct CDR3 sequences, over 30% of which show up once; under 70% is in the top ten. This specimen was CD8+ T cells from cultured PBMCs, taken from culture after CMV antigen stimulation. Source of these receptors: a human donor in good health (CMV status not recorded). Some clones in this sample may be carry-over from other donors' samples. Each CDR3 is given with its conserved first and last residue. Fields, in order: V gene, J gene, D gene, clone size, CDR3 protein, CDR3 DNA. D genes are given only for firm matches. Some rows mark clone size as missing; the rest say once, few, many or name a class of expanded clone.

TRBV3-1,TRBJ2-7,TRBD2,few,CASSSTSSPSYEQYF,TGTGCCAGCAGCTCGACTAGCTCGCCCTCCTACGAGCAGTACTTC
TRBV5-1,TRBJ2-3,NA,NA,CASSPEGGGARDTQYF,TGCGCCAGCAGCCCGGAGGGCGGCGGGGCCCGGGATACGCAGTATTTT
TRBV2,TRBJ2-1,NA,NA,CASSEWVNNEQFF,TGTGCCAGCAGTGAATGGGTAAACAATGAGCAGTTCTTC
TRBV4-3,TRBJ1-4,TRBD1,NA,CASSQDQGAGEKLFF,TGCGCCAGCAGCCAAGATCAGGGGGCAGGTGAAAAACTGTTTTTT
TRBV24-1,TRBJ1-5,NA,NA,CATSAPGRGEPQHF,TGTGCCACCAGTGCCCCCGGCAGGGGAGAACCCCAGCATTTT
TRBV6-1,TRBJ2-5,TRBD2,few,CATASGGRETQYF,TGTGCCACCGCTTCGGGGGGGCGAGAGACCCAGTACTTC
TRBV7-9,TRBJ1-5,NA,NA,CASSFPGTNQPQHF,TGTGCCAGCAGCTTTCCGGGGACCAATCAGCCCCAGCATTTT
TRBV11-2,TRBJ1-1,NA,NA,CASSLGGVTEAFF,TGTGCCAGCAGCTTAGGGGGTGTCACTGAAGCTTTCTTT
TRBV6-5,TRBJ2-1,TRBD2,many,CASSYSGSGGIYNEQFF,TGTGCCAGCAGTTACTCGGGTAGCGGGGGGATCTACAATGAGCAGTTCTTC
TRBV5-1,TRBJ2-3,NA,few,CASSLRGPSTDTQYF,TGCGCCAGCAGCTTGCGGGGACCAAGCACAGATACGCAGTATTTT
TRBV6-5,TRBJ1-2,TRBD1,few,CASSYSAQGARPYGYTF,TGTGCCAGCAGTTACTCAGCCCAGGGGGCGCGTCCCTATGGCTACACCTTC
TRBV7-9,TRBJ2-4,NA,few,CASSSDRRSKNIQYF,TGTGCCAGCAGCTCGGACAGACGAAGCAAAAACATTCAGTACTTC
TRBV4-1,TRBJ2-7,TRBD1,few,CASSQGTGVYEQYF,TGCGCCAGCAGCCAAGGGACAGGTGTCTACGAGCAGTACTTC
TRBV6-1,TRBJ1-2,TRBD1,NA,CASSYSGTGGRGYTF,TGTGCCAGCAGTTATTCCGGGACAGGGGGACGAGGCTACACCTTC
TRBV6-1,TRBJ2-2,NA,NA,CASSWGAPGTGELFF,TGTGCCAGCAGTTGGGGGGCTCCGGGCACCGGGGAGCTGTTTTTT
TRBV4-2,TRBJ1-5,NA,NA,CASSQDRQGWQPQHF,TGTGCCAGCAGCCAAGATCGTCAGGGGTGGCAGCCCCAGCATTTT
TRBV5-1,TRBJ2-5,TRBD1,once,CASSWGRDRDQETQYF,TGCGCCAGCAGCTGGGGCCGGGACAGGGACCAAGAGACCCAGTACTTC
TRBV12-3/TRBV12-4,TRBJ2-3,TRBD2,many,CASSFPDLAGGITDTQYF,TGTGCCAGCAGTTTCCCAGACTTAGCGGGGGGCATCACAGATACGCAGTATTTT
TRBV27,TRBJ1-1,NA,NA,CASSLSTGTEAFF,TGTGCCAGCAGTTTATCCACAGGGACTGAAGCTTTCTTT
TRBV4-1,TRBJ1-1,TRBD1,many,CASSQGPGDRMWAFF,TGCGCCAGCAGCCAAGGGCCCGGGGACAGGATGTGGGCTTTCTTT
TRBV11-2,TRBJ1-6,NA,NA,CASSSGDSYNLPLHF,TGTGCCAGCAGCTCCGGCGACAGCTATAATTTACCCCTCCACTTT
TRBV2,TRBJ1-2,NA,few,CASTGLDYGYTF,TGTGCCAGCACCGGACTGGACTATGGCTACACCTTC
TRBV11-2,TRBJ2-1,TRBD1,NA,CASSFRDRVIDEQFF,TGTGCCAGCAGCTTTCGGGACAGGGTCATCGATGAGCAGTTCTTC
TRBV7-2,TRBJ1-1,NA,few,CASSLGGNVNTEAFF,TGTGCCAGCAGCTTAGGGGGCAACGTGAACACTGAAGCTTTCTTT
TRBV24-1,TRBJ2-3,NA,NA,CAISQGGPTDTQYF,TGTGCCATCTCCCAGGGTGGCCCCACAGATACGCAGTATTTT